This TCR beta chain derives from a study of blood T cell repertoires in COVID-19. Study-level information: Italy, Spain and the United States were the sources of the convalescent and acute COVID-19 samples.

Assay used: immunoSEQ multiplex PCR; TCRdb lists only in-frame clones, some missing. Of 100,000 to 120,000 clones listed, roughly 82% are singletons. CDR1 and CDR2 from the germline V gene are SGHDT and YYEEEE. V shed 4 bases and J shed 5 bases, with 12 bases lying between them. The CDR3 has 13 residues. The chain combines TRBV5-6 with TRBJ2-5; no clear D gene. The sequence derives from a woman aged 60 to 75 with acute or convalescent COVID-19. Sequencing was done on a sample of peripheral blood. The CDR3 bases are TGTGCCAGCAGCCGCGGTTTCGCGGAGACCCAGTACTTC. It encodes CASSRGFAETQYF.